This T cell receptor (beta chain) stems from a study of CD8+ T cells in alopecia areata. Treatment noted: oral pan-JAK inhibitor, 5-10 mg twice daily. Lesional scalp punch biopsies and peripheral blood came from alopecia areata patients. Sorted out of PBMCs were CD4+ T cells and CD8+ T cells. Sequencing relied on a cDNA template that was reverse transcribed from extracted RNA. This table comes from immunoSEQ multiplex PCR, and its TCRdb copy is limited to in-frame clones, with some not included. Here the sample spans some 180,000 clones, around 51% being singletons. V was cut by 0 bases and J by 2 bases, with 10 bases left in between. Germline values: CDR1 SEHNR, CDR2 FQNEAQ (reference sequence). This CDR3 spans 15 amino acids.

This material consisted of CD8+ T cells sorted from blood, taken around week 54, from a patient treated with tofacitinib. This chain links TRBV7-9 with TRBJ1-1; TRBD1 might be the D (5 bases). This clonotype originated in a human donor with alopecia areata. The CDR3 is CASSLARGLNTEAFF. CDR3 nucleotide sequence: TGTGCCAGCAGCTTAGCGCGGGGCCTCAACACTGAAGCTTTCTTT.